This TCR beta chain emerged from a study of cytotoxic CD8 clonotypes in ibrutinib-treated CLL. Points from the study as a whole: Patients with sustained remission and those progressing were sampled at differing times.

The CDR3 has 14 residues. In germline, CDR1 is MNHEY, CDR2 SMNVEV (reference sequence). V gave up 2 bases and J gave up 6 bases, with 11 bases separating them. About this clone itself: As yet, its antigen is unknown.

Only in-frame clones appear in the TCRdb table, and some are missing; sequencing was by immunoSEQ multiplex PCR. Counted here are some 35,000 clones, roughly two thirds occurring once; the ten biggest clones make up approximately 15%. The sample in question was PBMCs, obtained at disease progression, from a patient treated with ibrutinib. V usage is TRBV27 and J usage is TRBJ2-1; D is possibly TRBD2 (5 bases). This receptor was obtained from a human donor with chronic lymphocytic leukemia. Here the CDR3 DNA reads TGTGCCAGCAGTTTAGACGGGATAATCAATGAGCAGTTCTTC. Translation gives CASSLDGIINEQFF.